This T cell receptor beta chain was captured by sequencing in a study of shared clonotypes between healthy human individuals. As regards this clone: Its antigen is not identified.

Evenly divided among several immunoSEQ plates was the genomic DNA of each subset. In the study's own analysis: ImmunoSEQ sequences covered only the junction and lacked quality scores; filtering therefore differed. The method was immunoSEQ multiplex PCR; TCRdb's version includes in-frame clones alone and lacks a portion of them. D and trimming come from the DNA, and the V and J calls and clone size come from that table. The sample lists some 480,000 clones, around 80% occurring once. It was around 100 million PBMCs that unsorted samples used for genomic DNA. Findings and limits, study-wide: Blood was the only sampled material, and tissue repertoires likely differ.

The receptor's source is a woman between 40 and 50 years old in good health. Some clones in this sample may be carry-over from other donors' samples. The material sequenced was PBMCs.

DNA for the CDR3: TGTGCCAGCAGCTCCGGGACAGGGGGGGACGAGCAGTACTTC. Translation gives CASSSGTGGDEQYF. V usage is TRBV7-9 and J usage is TRBJ2-7; 11 positions match TRBD1. The ends lost 4 bases at V and 5 bases at J; junction bases unmatched: 4. CDR1 is SEHNR, CDR2 FQNEAQ, per germline (reference sequence). The CDR3 contains 14 residues.